Below, one TCR beta chain is given with its context. It lacks a known antigen. No clone much larger than this one lies a single base away; base qualities are absent. TCR beta CDR3 regions were sequenced from DNA using the immunoSEQ Assay. The study's own analysis went as follows. T cell density was computed as TCR beta template counts normalized to usable DNA estimated by amplifying housekeeping genes. Using the preseqR package, richness was estimated by extrapolating to 120,000 templates for tissue samples and 400,000 templates for PBMC samples. Clonality was defined as one minus Pielou's evenness. Tissue-enriched TCRs were identified by differential abundance testing using productive amino-acid clonotypes, minimum total count 5 and alpha 0.1. Repertoire overlap between compartments was quantified with the Jaccard Index and Morisita Overlap Index. GLIPH grouped TCR beta CDR3s together with public tetramer-defined viral CDR3s, and a viral motif had to include at least three viral sequences and also show V-gene enrichment. TCRdb obtained this table from immuneACCESS and retained in-frame rearrangements with V and J assigned. These tables miss some clones; where compared with another copy, unresolved V genes account for less than half of the shortfall, and the remainder is unexplained. For V, J and clone size, that table is used; D and trimming come from the DNA. Present in this sample are about 19,000 clones, about 93% of which were seen just once. Together, the top ten hold 4% to 5% of the sample.

These data come from a study of T cells in localized non-small cell lung cancer (TCRdb year 2020). Notes on the research overall: The study analyzed T cell repertoires of a few hundred early-stage NSCLC patients, comparing tumors and uninvolved tumor-adjacent lungs. The cohort comprised around 250 treatment-naïve NSCLC patients with resected, localized lung tumors. The mean age of the NSCLC patients was less than 70 years, with 130 or so men and nearly 110 women.

The CDR3 measures 15 amino acids from cysteine to phenylalanine. Just CDR3 DNA is preserved here, 45 bases in frame from base 1. V is cut back by 0 bases and J by 6 bases, with 6 bases in the junction unmatched. The germline V gene provides CDR1 SGDLS and CDR2 YYNGEE. At diagnosis, peripheral blood, uninvolved tumor-adjacent lung and tumor were collected and were preserved as a mix of fresh-frozen and FFPE material. For TCR repertoire profiling, blood samples were analyzed in the form of peripheral blood mononuclear cells. The full study reports these points: Higher blood T cell density associated with longer overall survival, while higher adjacent-lung clonality associated with shorter survival. Because the study design was exploratory, TCR variables were selected using unadjusted p-values without false-discovery rate correction. Because multi-region sequencing of the tumors was not done, intratumor heterogeneity could not be ruled out. Uninvolved tumor-adjacent lung showed the highest T cell clonality, higher than tumor, which suggests more focused antigenic responses in the uninvolved tumor-adjacent lung. Of the top 100 tumor clones, a median of about 53 were detected in paired uninvolved adjacent lung; 28 were also among that lung's top 100.

The origin of this receptor is a male donor at least 60 years old with stage I squamous cell lung carcinoma. Recombination linked TRBV9 to TRBJ2-3; TRBD1 agrees with 8 junctional bases. The sample in question was peripheral blood, obtained before any cancer treatment. The nucleotides read TGTGCCAGCAGCGTAGGGGCAGGGGGCGGTGATACGCAGTATTTT. This codes for CASSVGAGGGDTQYF.